These 2 T cell receptor beta chains were all obtained from the same sample, sequenced in a study of cytomegalovirus exposure and HLA in healthy donors (dated by TCRdb to between 2016 and 2019). The method behind the library was the immunoSEQ multiplex PCR assay. A mixture of 60 forward primers for TCR Vbeta segments and 13 reverse primers for TCR Jbeta segments was used in the multiplex PCR. Drawn from immuneACCESS, this table holds only the in-frame rearrangements with V and J called that TCRdb kept. Clones are partly lost; checked studies trace under half to an unresolved V gene and leave the rest unexplained. The sample table lists around 200,000 clones, 75% to 90% of them with a count of one. The top ten clones comprise about 0.78% of the sample. Input material: PBMCs. The source of these receptors is a woman aged 18-29 years in good health and CMV-seronegative.

This rearrangement joins TRBV15 to TRBJ1-5, with 9 bases fitting TRBD1. The CDR3 has 16 residues. Per germline, CDR1 LNHNV and CDR2 YYDKDF (reference sequence). Trimming at V came to 0 bases and at J to 4 bases, leaving 4 bases not matched to a gene. CDR3 residues: CATSRDRDRVNQPQHF. The CDR3 DNA follows: TGTGCCACCAGCAGAGATCGGGACAGGGTGAATCAGCCCCAGCATTTT.

V is TRBV11-3 and J is TRBJ2-1, with TRBD2 matching 11 bases. The junction had 3 bases not matched to a gene; V was cut back by 5 bases and J by 9 bases. The germline CDR1 and CDR2 sequences are SGHNT and YENEEA. This CDR3 comprises 13 residues. In nucleotides, the CDR3 is TGTGCCAGCAGCGTAGGGACTAGCGGTGAGCAGTTCTTC. Its translation: CASSVGTSGEQFF.